This T cell receptor (beta chain) was sequenced in a study of cytomegalovirus exposure and HLA in healthy donors (dated by TCRdb to between 2016 and 2019). Study-wide context: An earlier analysis of approximately 640 of the donors reported approximately 290 Gb of sequence data and some 100 million unique TCR beta sequences from some 180 million T cells. An early release covering more than 500 HLA-typed donors comprised about 320 gigabases of sequencing data and approximately 80 million unique TCR sequences. The genetic ancestry cluster associated with self-reported Caucasian donors included around four fifths of the 350 to 500 genotyped donors. The study was designed to test whether signatures of past pathogen exposure could be identified by cataloging public T cell receptors. Using immunosequencing, the study profiled T cell repertoires from about 620 subjects and related those repertoires to cytomegalovirus serostatus. In addition to the first cohort of approximately 670 subjects, a separate validation cohort of 120 different subjects was used. The study combined high-throughput TCR immunosequencing, statistical association of individual TCRs with disease status, and machine learning to predict cytomegalovirus infection status. In a later analysis, previously published TCR beta repertoires from 600 to 850 donors were re-analyzed and high-resolution HLA genotyping was added so that TCR occurrence patterns could be studied. Rather than using new phenotypic data, the later analysis identified candidate immune exposures from TCR beta sequences and from how often those sequences occurred across donors. An earlier analysis of 587 of the donors used high-throughput TCR beta sequencing to judge whether each TCR beta V gene segment behaved as functional or pseudogenic. Alongside the repertoire data, information on donor age, sex, ethnicity and CMV serostatus was compiled. A later genetic analysis used genome-wide SNP genotypes for about 65% of the 666 donors, treating that subset as a discovery cohort. Every repertoire in the discovery cohort had been generated on one and the same sequencing platform. Class I and class II HLA loci were covered by the typing at four-digit resolution. The number of typed donors differed by locus: about 629-630 for A, B, C, DRB1 and DQB1; about 520 for DQA1; approximately 600 for DPA1; and roughly 490 for DPB1. Because of strong linkage in the cohort, four or five DR-DQ haplotypes were treated as single units for association and clustering. Among several hundred genotyped donors of the cohort, an average of approximately 240,000 unique TCR beta nucleotide sequences was sequenced per donor, of which roughly 17% were non-productive. The investigation overall reported the following: When HLA alleles, especially DR and DQ, strongly co-occurred, TCR associations were difficult to assign to individual alleles. The only immune exposure information available for the cohort was CMV serostatus. Across donors, most TCR sequences were observed very rarely, whereas some public TCRs were present in many individuals. A later analysis found that most CMV-associated TCR beta chains appeared HLA-restricted, with HLA associations seemingly driven largely by CMV exposure. The authors suggested that the approach could potentially be extended to other disease states and immunological phenotypes. A later genetic analysis associated a missense DCLRE1C variant with V-gene and J-gene trimming of TCR beta chains, and an independent cohort replicated the association. This cohort had only TCR beta chains sequenced, and the lack of alpha or paired-chain data limited which features could be detected. Roughly uniform sequencing depth across donors was assumed in presence/absence analyses, although this assumption may not hold. A few of the identified cytomegalovirus-associated TCR beta chains were confirmed in vitro to be specific for cytomegalovirus antigens. Because HLA typing was unavailable for some donors at each locus, only the typed subset was used in association tests. Broadly in line with IMGT annotations, most TCR beta V segments showed up in productive rearrangements about 87% or about 30% of the time in an earlier analysis of some 590 of the donors. The classifier was reported to diagnose cytomegalovirus status with high specificity and sensitivity in both the original cohort and the validation cohort. In the study, 150 to 200 TCR beta chains were listed as associated with cytomegalovirus. In a later genetic analysis, fewer N-insertions in productive TCRs were reported among donors in an Asian-associated ancestry cluster than the roughly 710-donor mean. In a later analysis, HLA-associated TCR beta chains showed more clonal expansion and lower generation probabilities than non-associated chains that were equally common. Because counts were too low, some 17 rarely observed V segments, including chromosome 9 orphons, were left out of the earlier analysis of 587 of the donors. A group of highly shared sequence variants was considered likely to be a technical artifact of the sequencing pipeline. In a later analysis, several top co-occurrence clusters were reported to appear linked to parvovirus B19, influenza, CMV and Epstein-Barr virus. According to a later analysis, TCR association rates differed among HLA loci, with DRB1 alleles showing the most associated TCRs and HLA-C alleles showing the fewest. Specific HLA alleles were associated with 18,000 or so TCR beta sequences at a false discovery rate of 0.05 in a later analysis. Correlated functional status among segregating V segments might reflect linkage disequilibrium, but an unknown experimental factor could not be ruled out. Because the 87-base-pair reads could not distinguish some IMGT-functional V segments, including TRBV6-2 and TRBV6-3, those segments were excluded. A further reported finding was that TCR beta sequences accurately predicted the HLA-A and HLA-B alleles for most subjects in the first cohort.

As regards this clone: There is no known antigen for this receptor. There are no base qualities to consult, and no much larger clone falls within one base.

The method behind the library was the immunoSEQ multiplex PCR assay. For the multiplex PCR, a mixture combining 60 forward primers for TCR Vbeta segments and 13 reverse primers for TCR Jbeta segments was used. The CDR3 region of rearranged TCR beta genes was amplified from genomic DNA with a multiplex PCR assay. The amplified TCR beta libraries were sequenced on the Illumina HiSeq System as 87-base-pair reads. On the study's bioinformatics: A later analysis tallied around 82 million unique TCR beta chains across the approximately 670 repertoires, and some 10 million of those chains were shared by two or more donors. A nearest-neighbor algorithm error-corrected the raw reads and collapsed the reads into unique sequences, merging closely related sequences to remove PCR and sequencing errors. Alignment of CDR3 sequences to IMGT reference sequences was used to assign V, D and J gene segments. For a sequence to be retained, at least a six-nucleotide match to both a V gene segment and a J gene segment was required. Rearrangements were classified as productive when the CDR3 lacked stop codons and remained in frame with V and J, and all other rearrangements were classified as non-productive. Following IMGT convention, CDR3 was defined as the stretch from the second conserved V-encoded cysteine to the conserved J-encoded phenylalanine. The earlier analysis of a few hundred of the donors excluded any sequence lacking an unambiguous match to a single V gene segment. In an earlier analysis of a few hundred of the donors, a V segment was called functional when productive rearrangements were above 56.7%, and segregating when the standard deviation between donors exceeded 5%. A statistical classification framework was developed to diagnose cytomegalovirus status using the catalog of TCR beta chain sequences. A later analysis assigned V and J genes by comparing TCR nucleotide sequences with IMGT/GENE-DB human TR gene sequences. The TCRdist pipeline was used in a later analysis to assign CDR3 sequences and most-parsimonious VDJ recombination scenarios. In a later analysis, each TCR beta chain was defined by its CDR3 amino acid sequence together with its V-gene family, and reads lacking a unique V-gene family were excluded. A later analysis removed roughly 590 highly shared, low-generation-probability nucleotide sequences to deal with suspected cross-contamination and a sequencing artifact. A later analysis calculated a clonal expansion index for each public chain from normalized within-repertoire ranks of inferred template counts. In a later analysis, generation probabilities were computed using a VDJ recombination model fitted to out-of-frame rearrangements, and the results were checked against IGoR. In a later analysis, hypergeometric tests were used to score TCR-TCR, TCR-HLA and TCR-CMV co-occurrence, with a repertoire-size bias correction applied to TCR pairs. A later analysis estimated false discovery rates by permuting HLA or CMV assignments 20 times. In a later analysis, co-occurring TCRs were grouped with DBSCAN, and TCRdist sequence similarity was added when clustering was performed within HLA-allele-positive subsets. Co-occurrence clustering excluded repertoires with fewer than 30,000 or more than 120,000 public chains, plus five with anomalous nucleotide sharing. TCRdb holds this immuneACCESS table with in-frame rearrangements only. Some clones are missing; in checked studies, unresolved V genes explain under half, and the rest has no known cause. D and trimming come from the DNA, and the V and J calls and clone size come from that table. This sample lists tens of thousands of clones; approximately 82% were detected once. The top ten hold 2% to 2.5% of the sample.

The CDR3 holds 13 amino acids from the cysteine to the phenylalanine. The sequence is cut down to CDR3 DNA, 39 bases in frame from base 1. V is shortened by 6 bases, J by 5 bases, and the region joining them spans 10 bases. CDR1 and CDR2 (SGHVS, FQNEAQ) derive from the germline V gene. The cohort consisted of 666 healthy bone marrow donors. At the time of sampling, all cohort members were nominally healthy, though unrecorded immune exposures were likely present. The donor was CMV seronegative and belonged to the group of roughly 330 seronegative cohort members. A peripheral blood sample was collected from each donor, and TCR beta sequencing was performed on peripheral blood mononuclear cells. The Qiagen DNeasy Blood Extraction Kit was used to extract genomic DNA from the blood cell samples.

The rearrangement combines TRBV7-8 with TRBJ2-2; TRBD2 is a weak D gene call, 5 bases matching. The TCR was taken from a man between 40 and 49 years old in good health and CMV-seronegative. The specimen sequenced was PBMCs. For the CDR3, the sequence is CASRYRGTGELFF. The sequence in DNA is TGTGCCAGCAGATATCGAGGGACCGGGGAGCTGTTTTTT.